This entry concerns a single T cell receptor beta chain. This clonotype was detected ten times or more. It lacks a known antigen. No base quality values were provided; no much bigger clone lies one nucleotide off. The data are from a study of read filtering for tumor transcriptome and immune sequencing (dated by TCRdb to the early 2020s). Looking at the study overall: The cohort consisted of under 20 male and about 15 female patients, with a mean age of 65.9 years and an age range of roughly 45 to 80. A main aim was a read-filtering strategy for immune repertoire data, specifically whether clonotypes supported by a single read should be removed. TCR repertoires obtained by targeted immune repertoire sequencing and by bulk whole-transcriptome sequencing performed on the same bone marrow samples were compared. After DNase treatment, whole-transcriptome libraries were prepared with the TruSeq RNA Access Library Prep Kit. By revised international staging, under 10 patients were R-ISS I, under 20 were R-ISS II and over five were R-ISS III. TCR-region mapped reads per sample ranged from about 3.5 to 10.27 million with IR-seq versus only about 80 to 1,300 with RNA-seq.

What the research found in general, with its limitations: Compared with RNA-seq, IR-seq captured clonotypes at much higher depth and more reliably, and a smaller IR-seq throughput was enough to identify most shared clonotypes. When single-read clonotypes were removed, the proportions of shared clonotypes in IR-seq and RNA-seq correlated more strongly. Single-read clonotypes made up about 87% of clonotypes but approximately 3.5% of total reads in IR-seq, and roughly three quarters of clonotypes and 35% to 55% of reads in RNA-seq. The sorted CD138-negative fraction was a mixed bone marrow immune population, not purified T cells.

Each patient had bone marrow sampled at the time of active disease. Ficoll-Hypaque density gradient centrifugation was used to isolate bone marrow mononuclear cells. Myeloma plasma cells were removed and CD138-negative cells were collected by negative selection after labeling with CD138 magnetic microbeads on a MACS separator. The purity of the isolated cells was checked by flow cytometry with CD138 antibodies on an Attune NxT. TRIzol reagent was used to extract total RNA, which was then quantified with a NanoDrop spectrophotometer. For each patient, the CD138-negative bone marrow sample underwent paired RNA-seq and IR-seq. The Immunoverse kit was used to build TCR libraries from around 420 ng RNA, with molecular barcoded adaptors covering alpha/delta and beta/gamma chains. The same RNA used for transcriptome sequencing was used for TCR library preparation. Sequencing of TCR libraries was carried out on an Illumina HiSeq 4000 with 2 x 150 cycles. From the authors' description of their analysis: TCR reads were aligned to human V, D, J and C references and assembled into CDR3 clonotypes with MiXCR, including quality filtering and error correction. The tcR package in R was used to analyze clonotype counts and gene usage diversity. For inspection of raw mapping reads, RNA-seq reads were mapped by STAR aligner version 2.5.3a onto GRCh37 of the human genome. To test how sequencing depth affected the clonotypes detected, IR-seq fastq files were randomly downsampled with Seqtk 1.3. TCRdb trimmed the raw reads at Q25, called clones with MiXCR and kept productive beta chains. CDR3 protein sequences are deduplicated, and each keeps its most common genes and DNA. What appears here as the V and J calls and clone size reflects TCRdb's work, not the paper's. Counted in this sample were 45,000 to 55,000 distinct CDR3 sequences; roughly 12% of them appeared once. Roughly 15% of the sample belongs to the ten largest clones.

CDR1 and CDR2 were assigned from the germline V gene as SGHAT and FQNNGV. CDR3 length: 15 amino acids, cysteine to phenylalanine. Only the CDR3 DNA stays, 45 bases, in frame from base 1. Deletion took 2 bases off V and 3 bases off J, with a span of 11 bases between the germline ends. Sequences were obtained from a population of CD138-negative cells sorted from bone marrow. In the paper's terms, the cell subset or site label means: bone marrow mononuclear cells depleted of CD138+ plasma/myeloma cells by negative magnetic selection. The sequence came from a donor at least 40 years old with multiple myeloma. The sequence joins TRBV11-2 to TRBJ1-3, with the D gene not clear enough to name. The DNA sequence reads TGTGCCAGCAGCTTATATAGGGCCAGTGGAAACACCATATATTTT. Translation gives CASSLYRASGNTIYF.